What follows are 8 T cell receptor beta chains derived from one specimen sequenced in a study of OX40 agonist ivuxolimab in advanced cancers. Measured with immunoSEQ multiplex PCR; TCRdb has only the in-frame clones, and not every one. The repertoire includes some 74,000 clones, approximately 85% of them detected once, and about 4% sits in the top ten. The input for sequencing was CD4+ or CD8+ T cells sorted from blood, taken in a trial of the OX40 agonist ivuxolimab. These receptors came from an adult with an advanced solid tumor such as melanoma, head and neck, liver or kidney cancer.

This chain joins TRBV28 and TRBJ2-5; D unclear. CDR1 and CDR2 from the germline V gene are MDHEN and SYDVKM. CDR3 length: 11 residues. V lost 3 bases and J 5 bases, leaving 4 bases between the germline ends. This CDR3 reads CASSLGETQYF. The DNA for the CDR3 is TGTGCCAGCAGTTTGGGGGAGACCCAGTACTTC.

The chain couples TRBV7-9 to TRBJ1-4; the D is unclear. This CDR3 has 14 residues. Germline V lookup: CDR1 SEHNR, CDR2 FQNEAQ (reference sequence). Trimming took off 3 bases at V and 5 bases at J, with 10 bases between the two ends. This chain's CDR3 is CASSFMAENEKLFF. The CDR3 nucleotides are TGTGCCAGCAGCTTTATGGCAGAAAATGAAAAACTGTTTTTT.

The chain joins TRBV28 to TRBJ2-1; D might be TRBD2 (6 bases). CDR3 length: 15 residues. CDR1 is MDHEN and CDR2 is SYDVKM in the germline V gene. V shed 2 bases and J shed 10 bases, with 18 bases lying between them. This chain's CDR3 is CASSLNLGGISEQFF. The CDR3 DNA is TGTGCCAGCAGTTTAAACCTGGGCGGGATTAGCGAGCAGTTCTTC.

In its sample, this clone was seen a few times. V is TRBV9 and J is TRBJ2-2, with D tentatively TRBD2 (6 bases). The ends were cut back, 3 bases at V and 7 bases at J, with 10 bases in the middle. CDR3 length: 13 residues. The germline CDR1 and CDR2 sequences are SGDLS and YYNGEE. The CDR3 sequence is CASSALGGGELFF. The CDR3, as DNA: TGTGCCAGCAGCGCCTTGGGGGGCGGGGAGCTGTTTTTT.

The chain is built from TRBV5-1 and TRBJ2-2, with 9 positions matching TRBD2. Unmatched junction bases numbered 5, after V lost 0 bases and J lost 5 bases. The CDR3 spans 16 residues. Germline V gene lookup returns CDR1 SGHRS and CDR2 YFSETQ. CDR3 protein: CASSLGLADNTGELFF. The CDR3 DNA is TGCGCCAGCAGCTTGGGACTAGCGGATAATACCGGGGAGCTGTTTTTT.

This clone has just a few counts. This chain links TRBV11-2 with TRBJ2-5, with D possibly being TRBD1 (6 bases). Germline CDR1 reads SGHAT; CDR2 reads FQNNGV. Trimming removed 5 bases from V and 3 bases from J, with 10 bases in between. This CDR3 has 13 amino acids. CDR3 in DNA: TGTGCCAGCAGCCACAACAGGGAAGAGACCCAGTACTTC. Its protein product is CASSHNREETQYF.

In this sample, this clone turned up a few times. The rearrangement joins TRBV4-1 to TRBJ2-1, with 10 bases matching TRBD2. V lost 0 bases, J lost 7 bases, and 15 bases stayed unmatched. Germline assignment: CDR1 MGHRA and CDR2 YSYEKL. This CDR3 spans 19 amino acids. In DNA, the CDR3 is TGCGCCAGCAGCCAAGAACCGCCTAGCGGGAGTCCTGAACGGAATGAGCAGTTCTTC. It is translated as CASSQEPPSGSPERNEQFF.

This clone was detected a few times. V gene TRBV11-2 combines with J gene TRBJ2-1; 9 bases match TRBD1. With 4 bases clipped from V and 10 bases from J, the junction kept 14 bases outside the gene matches. CDR1 and CDR2 from the germline V gene are SGHAT and FQNNGV. The CDR3 totals 16 residues. The CDR3 reads CASSSEPGTGTGEQFF. The CDR3 nucleotides are TGTGCCAGCAGCTCCGAACCGGGGACAGGGACCGGAGAGCAGTTCTTC.